These T cell receptor beta chains were read from a single sample in a study of blood T cell repertoires in COVID-19. Assay used: immunoSEQ multiplex PCR; TCRdb lists only in-frame clones, some missing. The sample has approximately 250,000 clones; roughly 85% are singletons. The sample consisted of PBMCs or T cells enriched from blood (not recorded which). These TCRs come from a woman aged 50 to 60 with acute COVID-19. Both conserved end residues are part of each CDR3. D genes are given only for firm matches. The size field is filled for only some rows; it gives once, few, many or a size class.

once	TRBV29-1	TRBJ2-2	NA	CSVRQSSGELFF	TGCAGCGTGAGACAGAGTTCCGGGGAGCTGTTTTTT
NA	TRBV10-1	TRBJ2-3	NA	CASSAGNPTDTQYF	TGCGCCAGCAGTGCCGGGAACCCCACAGATACGCAGTATTTT
NA	TRBV25-1	TRBJ1-3	NA	CASSALGGAGNTIYF	TGTGCCAGCAGTGCCCTGGGGGGGGCTGGAAACACCATATATTTT
NA	TRBV30	TRBJ1-3	TRBD1	CAWSVWTGGSGNTIYF	TGTGCCTGGAGTGTTTGGACAGGGGGCTCTGGAAACACCATATATTTT
NA	TRBV7-2	TRBJ2-7	TRBD2	CASSLARGDSFEQYF	TGTGCCAGCAGCTTAGCGCGGGGGGACTCCTTCGAGCAGTACTTC
few	TRBV9	TRBJ2-7	NA	CASSVKPETAGPNPYEQYF	TGTGCCAGCAGCGTCAAGCCGGAGACAGCAGGACCAAACCCCTACGAGCAGTACTTC
NA	TRBV11-3	TRBJ1-1	NA	CASSSLTGTEAFF	TGTGCCAGCAGCTCCCTGACGGGCACTGAAGCTTTCTTT
NA	TRBV11-2	TRBJ2-1	TRBD2	CASSAERGEQFF	TGTGCCAGCAGCGCGGAGCGGGGTGAGCAGTTCTTC
NA	TRBV7-9	TRBJ1-2	NA	CAIFREDDGYTF	TGTGCCATTTTTCGGGAGGACGACGGCTACACCTTC
NA	TRBV6-5	TRBJ2-4	NA	CASSYSGRVAKNIQYF	TGTGCCAGCAGTTACTCTGGCAGGGTAGCCAAAAACATTCAGTACTTC
once	TRBV5-6	TRBJ1-2	NA	CASSLATGSYGYTF	TGTGCCAGCAGCTTGGCCACGGGATCCTATGGCTACACCTTC
NA	TRBV4-3	TRBJ1-2	NA	CASSQGLGDYGYTF	TGCGCCAGCAGCCAAGGGCTGGGAGACTATGGCTACACCTTC
NA	TRBV5-4	TRBJ2-3	TRBD2	CASSPGTSLTDTQYF	TGTGCCAGCAGCCCCGGGACTAGCCTCACAGATACGCAGTATTTT
once	TRBV27	TRBJ1-6	TRBD1	CASSDATGAARSLHF	TGTGCCAGCAGTGACGCGACAGGGGCCGCCCGGTCCCTCCACTTT
NA	TRBV6-5	TRBJ1-4	NA	CASSYRSFNEKLFF	TGTGCCAGCAGTTACCGGTCGTTTAATGAAAAACTGTTTTTT
NA	TRBV6-5	TRBJ1-1	TRBD1	CASRADRASGAEAFF	TGTGCCAGCAGGGCGGACAGGGCGTCAGGAGCTGAAGCTTTCTTT
NA	TRBV5-6	TRBJ1-4	TRBD1	CASSSGQGNEKLFF	TGTGCCAGCAGCTCGGGACAGGGCAATGAAAAACTGTTTTTT
NA	TRBV5-1	TRBJ1-1	NA	CASSLPGNTEAFF	TGCGCCAGCAGCCTCCCAGGAAACACTGAAGCTTTCTTT
NA	TRBV29-1	TRBJ2-5	NA	CSVDRRRETQYF	TGCAGCGTTGATCGGCGGCGGGAGACCCAGTACTTC
NA	TRBV29-1	TRBJ2-5	NA	CSAARWGGRETQYF	TGCAGCGCAGCACGGTGGGGGGGCCGAGAGACCCAGTACTTC
NA	TRBV15	TRBJ1-2	NA	CATSRDTQYTNYGYTF	TGTGCCACCAGCAGAGATACGCAGTATACTAACTATGGCTACACCTTC
NA	TRBV6-5	TRBJ2-4	TRBD1	CATSTGGTGANIQYF	TGTGCCACTTCGACCGGGGGGACAGGGGCAAACATTCAGTACTTC
NA	TRBV5-6	TRBJ2-7	NA	CASSLHGITSSYEQYF	TGTGCCAGCAGCCTCCACGGGATTACAAGCTCCTACGAGCAGTACTTC
NA	TRBV14	TRBJ1-2	NA	CASSPGILLYGYTF	TGTGCCAGCAGCCCGGGGATCCTACTTTATGGCTACACCTTC
NA	TRBV12-5	TRBJ1-4	NA	CASGLPPAESTNEKLFF	TGTGCTAGTGGTTTGCCCCCCGCTGAGTCAACTAATGAAAAACTGTTTTTT
NA	TRBV27	TRBJ1-1	TRBD1	CASSPTTGATLLTEAFF	TGTGCCAGCAGTCCGACGACAGGGGCGACACTCTTGACTGAAGCTTTCTTT